A single sample gave rise to the 14 T cell receptor beta chains below, sequenced in a study of T cell changes during pregnancy in multiple sclerosis. TCRdb's table, derived via immunoSEQ multiplex PCR, lists solely in-frame clones and lacks some. This table holds around 71,000 clones, approximately 90% found once. The material was peripheral blood, obtained after pregnancy. Source of these receptors: a female donor with multiple sclerosis, enrolled in a pregnancy study.

The chain has TRBV19 and TRBJ2-5; the match to TRBD2 covers 11 bases. The CDR3 is made up of 17 amino acids. Trimming cost V 6 bases and J 5 bases; bases outside gene matches: 14. Germline V gene data show CDR1 as LNHDA and CDR2 as SQIVND (reference sequence). CDR3 amino acids: CASRRRHTSGSSETQYF. Written as DNA, the CDR3 is TGTGCCAGTAGACGACGTCATACTAGCGGGAGCTCGGAGACCCAGTACTTC.

The V call is TRBV2, the J call TRBJ1-1, with a possible D match to TRBD1 (6 bases). Trimming stripped 5 bases from V and 4 bases from J, with 11 bases between. The length of the CDR3 is 13 residues. CDR1 and CDR2 (germline): SNHLY, FYNNEI. CDR3: CASSPQGLTEAFF. The CDR3 DNA is TGTGCCAGCAGTCCACAGGGTCTCACTGAAGCTTTCTTT.

The chain joins TRBV5-1 to TRBJ2-2; TRBD2 aligns across 8 bases. Germline loops: CDR1 SGHRS, CDR2 YFSETQ. J gave up 4 bases and V 2 bases, and 7 bases lay outside the gene matches. The CDR3 consists of 16 residues. CDR3 DNA sequence: TGCGCCAGCAGCTTAACCACTAGCGGATCCACCGGGGAGCTGTTTTTT. Its translation: CASSLTTSGSTGELFF.

This chain connects TRBV18 to TRBJ2-7, with a weak D call TRBD1 (6 bases). V was clipped by 3 bases and J by 3 bases, with 15 bases between them. Germline CDR1 KGHSH, CDR2 LQKENI. The CDR3 length is 15 residues. The CDR3 here is CASSPSNYRVYEQYF. The CDR3 nucleotides read TGTGCCAGCTCACCCAGTAACTACAGGGTCTACGAGCAGTACTTC.

This clone is a singleton in its sample. The rearrangement uses TRBV5-6 and TRBJ2-7, with 14 bases aligning to TRBD2. CDR1 is SGHDT and CDR2 is YYEEEE in the germline V gene. Trimming cost V 4 bases and J 2 bases; bases outside gene matches: 8. The CDR3 has 17 residues. DNA for the CDR3: TGTGCCAGCAGCATTGGACTAGCGGGAGGACCAACCTACGAGCAGTACTTC. Its protein is CASSIGLAGGPTYEQYF.

This clone was detected a few times. The CDR3: CASSRSQSTDTQYF. CDR3 DNA: TGTGCCAGCAGCCGCAGTCAAAGCACAGATACGCAGTATTTT. The chain employs TRBV7-9 and TRBJ2-3; D gene unclear. Trimming stripped 5 bases from V and 0 bases from J, with 9 bases between. Germline V gives CDR1 SEHNR, CDR2 FQNEAQ (reference sequence). This CDR3 spans 14 amino acids.

The V and J genes are TRBV5-4 and TRBJ2-7, with 12 bases identical to TRBD1. The V gene end was trimmed by 3 bases and the J gene end by 4 bases; junction bases not matched to a gene: 17. CDR1 is SGHNT, CDR2 YYREEE, per germline (reference sequence). The CDR3 consists of 19 residues. The CDR3 DNA follows: TGTGCCAGCAGCTCGAGAGGGGACAGGGGGCTGGGCTATATATACGAGCAGTACTTC. Translated: CASSSRGDRGLGYIYEQYF.

This clone was detected once. J is TRBJ2-1 and V is TRBV7-3, with 9 bases fitting TRBD2. Germline-derived CDR1 and CDR2 are SGHTA and FQGTGA. This CDR3 is built from 15 residues. V lost 4 bases, J lost 6 bases, and 7 bases stayed unmatched. CDR3 region: CASSSLAGLVNEQFF. The CDR3 DNA reads as TGTGCCAGCAGCTCCCTAGCGGGACTTGTCAATGAGCAGTTCTTC.

The chain recombines TRBV11-2 with TRBJ2-7; 8 bases agree with TRBD2. The CDR3 is made up of 16 amino acids. The V segment lost 0 bases and the J segment 5 bases; nucleotides outside the gene matches: 9. Germline assignment: CDR1 SGHAT and CDR2 FQNNGV. DNA for the CDR3: TGTGCCAGCAGCTTAGATTCCAGCGGGAGTCCCCACGAGCAGTACTTC. Translated, it gives CASSLDSSGSPHEQYF.

V and J are TRBV27 and TRBJ2-7; TRBD1 aligns across 8 bases. The CDR3 is 14 residues long. Losses at the gene ends were 9 bases for V and 3 bases for J; bases not matched to a gene: 10. The germline V gene has CDR1 MNHEY and CDR2 SMNVEV (reference sequence). The CDR3 DNA is TGTGCCAGTGCCGAATCAGACAGGGGCTACGAGCAGTACTTC. It codes for CASAESDRGYEQYF.

The chain couples TRBV19 to TRBJ2-7; TRBD1 matches 7 bases. This CDR3 is 16 amino acids long. Unmatched junction bases numbered 12, after V lost 4 bases and J lost 3 bases. Germline CDR1 is LNHDA and CDR2 is SQIVND (reference sequence). CDR3 bases: TGTGCCAGTAGTACCAGGCTAGGGCAGGGGGACTACGAGCAGTACTTC. Amino acid sequence: CASSTRLGQGDYEQYF.

The chain has TRBV2 and TRBJ2-1; maybe TRBD2 (5 bases). This CDR3 spans 15 amino acids. Germline CDR1 is SNHLY and CDR2 is FYNNEI. The ends were cut back, 7 bases at V and 2 bases at J, with 15 bases in the middle. The CDR3 DNA reads as TGTGCCAGCACTCCGAGCGGAGCTCCCTACAATGAGCAGTTCTTC. Its translation is CASTPSGAPYNEQFF.

The V gene is TRBV5-1, the J gene TRBJ2-1; the match to TRBD2 covers 8 bases. There are 15 residues in the CDR3. Germline V gene data show CDR1 as SGHRS and CDR2 as YFSETQ. Unmatched junction bases numbered 10, after V lost 2 bases and J lost 9 bases. The CDR3 DNA sequence: TGCGCCAGCAGCTTAACCGGGACTAGTCCAATTGAGCAGTTCTTC. This encodes CASSLTGTSPIEQFF.

This sequence joins TRBV28 and TRBJ2-7, with 8 bases aligning to TRBD1. The junction had 5 bases not matched to a gene; V was cut back by 6 bases and J by 4 bases. Germline V gene data show CDR1 as MDHEN and CDR2 as SYDVKM. The CDR3 contains 13 residues. The CDR3 coding sequence is TGTGCCAGCAGCCGGACAGGGCGGTACGAGCAGTACTTC. Protein product: CASSRTGRYEQYF.